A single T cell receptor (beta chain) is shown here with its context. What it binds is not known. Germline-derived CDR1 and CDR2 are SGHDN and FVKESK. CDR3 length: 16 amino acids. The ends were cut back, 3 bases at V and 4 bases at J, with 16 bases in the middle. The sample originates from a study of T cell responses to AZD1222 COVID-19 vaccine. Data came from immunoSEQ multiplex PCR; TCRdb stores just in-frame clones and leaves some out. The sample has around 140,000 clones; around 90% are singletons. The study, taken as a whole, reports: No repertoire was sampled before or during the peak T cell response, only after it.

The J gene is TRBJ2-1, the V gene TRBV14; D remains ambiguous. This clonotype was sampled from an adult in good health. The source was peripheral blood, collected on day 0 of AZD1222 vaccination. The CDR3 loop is CASSHPQRQKYNEQFF. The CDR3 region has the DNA TGTGCCAGCAGCCACCCACAGCGACAAAAATACAATGAGCAGTTCTTC. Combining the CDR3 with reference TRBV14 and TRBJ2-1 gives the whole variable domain EAGVTQFPSHSVIEKGQTVTLRCDPISGHDNLYWYRRVMGKEIKFLLHFVKESKQDESGMPNNRFLAERTGGTYSTLKVQPAELEDSGVYFCASSHPQRQKYNEQFFGPGTRLTVL.